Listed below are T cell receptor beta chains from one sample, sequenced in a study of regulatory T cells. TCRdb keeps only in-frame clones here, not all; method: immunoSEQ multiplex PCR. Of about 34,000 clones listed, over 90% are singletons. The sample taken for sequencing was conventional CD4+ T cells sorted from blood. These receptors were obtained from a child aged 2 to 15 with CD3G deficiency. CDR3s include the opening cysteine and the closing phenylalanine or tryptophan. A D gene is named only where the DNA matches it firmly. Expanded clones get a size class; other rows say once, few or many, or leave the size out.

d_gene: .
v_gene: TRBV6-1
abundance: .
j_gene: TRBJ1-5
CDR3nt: TGTGCCAGCAGGCTACAGGGAAAAGCCAGTCAGCCCCAGCATTTT
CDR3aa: CASRLQGKASQPQHF

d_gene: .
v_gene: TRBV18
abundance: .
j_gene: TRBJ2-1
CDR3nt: TGTGCCAGCTCGGACGGGCAGCTCAATGAGCAGTTCTTC
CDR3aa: CASSDGQLNEQFF

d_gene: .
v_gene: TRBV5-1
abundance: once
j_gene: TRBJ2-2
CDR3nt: TGCGCCAGCAGCTTGGGCCCTAACACCGGGGAGCTGTTTTTT
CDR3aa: CASSLGPNTGELFF

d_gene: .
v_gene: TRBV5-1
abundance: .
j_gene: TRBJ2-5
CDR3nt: TGCGCCAGCAGCTTGGAGAGACGTGAGACCCAGTACTTC
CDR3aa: CASSLERRETQYF

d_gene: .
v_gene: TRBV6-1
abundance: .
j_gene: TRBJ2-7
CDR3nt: TGTGCCAGCAGTGAAGAGATAGGGAGAGCCTACGAGCAGTACTTC
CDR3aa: CASSEEIGRAYEQYF

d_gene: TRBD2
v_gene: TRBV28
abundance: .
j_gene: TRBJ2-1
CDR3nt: TGTGCCAGCAGTCGATGGACTAGGGACGGACACAATGAGCAGTTCTTC
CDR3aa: CASSRWTRDGHNEQFF

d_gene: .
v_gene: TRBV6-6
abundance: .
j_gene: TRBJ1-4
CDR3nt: TGTGCCAGCGGTGGGGTTAAAAAACTGTTTTTT
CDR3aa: CASGGVKKLFF

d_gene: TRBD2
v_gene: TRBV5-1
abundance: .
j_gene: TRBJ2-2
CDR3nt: TGCGCCAGCAGCTTGGCGGTGGCTAGCGGGACATCTGGGGAGCTGTTTTTT
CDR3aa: CASSLAVASGTSGELFF

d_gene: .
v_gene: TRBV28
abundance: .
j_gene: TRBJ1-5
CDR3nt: TGTGCCACGGGGGGCGTTGGCAATCAGCCCCAGCATTTT
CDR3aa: CATGGVGNQPQHF

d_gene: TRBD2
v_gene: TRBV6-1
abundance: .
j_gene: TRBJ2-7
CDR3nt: TGTGCCAGCAGACCCCCCGGGACTAGCGGGGCCATATGGTACTTC
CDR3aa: CASRPPGTSGAIWYF

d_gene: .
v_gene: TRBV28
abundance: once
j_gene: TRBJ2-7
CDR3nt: TGTGCCAGCAGTTTGCGGCAGAGTTACGAGCAGTACTTC
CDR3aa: CASSLRQSYEQYF

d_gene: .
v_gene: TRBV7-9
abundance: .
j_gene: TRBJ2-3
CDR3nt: TGTGCCAGCAGTTCCAGGACAGATACGCAGTATTTT
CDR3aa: CASSSRTDTQYF

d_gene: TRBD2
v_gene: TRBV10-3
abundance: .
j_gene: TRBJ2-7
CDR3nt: TGTGCCATCAGTGAGGGACTAGCGGGAGGAGGAGAGCAGTACTTC
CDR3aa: CAISEGLAGGGEQYF

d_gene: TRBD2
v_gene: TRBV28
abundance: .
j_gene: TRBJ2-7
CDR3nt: TGTGCCAGCAGTTTGACGCAACTAGCGGGAGCCGCTTACGAGCAGTACTTC
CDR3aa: CASSLTQLAGAAYEQYF

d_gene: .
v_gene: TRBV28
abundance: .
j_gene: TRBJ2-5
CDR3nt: TGTGCCAGCAGCAGGGGAAGCAGGGACTTTGAGACCCAGTACTTC
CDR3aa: CASSRGSRDFETQYF

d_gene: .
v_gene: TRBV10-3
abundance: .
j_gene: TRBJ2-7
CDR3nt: TGTGCCATCAGCCGCGGGACAGTGGGAGGGTACGAGCAGTACTTC
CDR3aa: CAISRGTVGGYEQYF

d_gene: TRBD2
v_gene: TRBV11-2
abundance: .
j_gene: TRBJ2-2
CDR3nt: TGTGCCAGCAGCTTAGGTTGGGGAGCGGGGGTGAACACCGGGGAGCTGTTTTTT
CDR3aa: CASSLGWGAGVNTGELFF

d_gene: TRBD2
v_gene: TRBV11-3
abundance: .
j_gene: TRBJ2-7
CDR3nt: TGTGCCAGCAGCCATGCAGGCGGGAGTCCCTACGAGCAGTACTTC
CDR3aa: CASSHAGGSPYEQYF

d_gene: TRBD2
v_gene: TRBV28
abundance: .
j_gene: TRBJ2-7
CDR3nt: TGTGCCAGCAGTCCCCCACTAGCGGGAAGCCACGAGCAGTACTTC
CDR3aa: CASSPPLAGSHEQYF

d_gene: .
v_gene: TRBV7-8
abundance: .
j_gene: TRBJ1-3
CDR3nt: TGTGCCAGCAGCCTCACAGGGATGGCTGGAAACACCATATATTTT
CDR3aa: CASSLTGMAGNTIYF

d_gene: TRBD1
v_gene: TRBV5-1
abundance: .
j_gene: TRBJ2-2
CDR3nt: TGCGCCAGCAGAAGGGACAGGACGAACACCGGGGAGCTGTTTTTT
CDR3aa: CASRRDRTNTGELFF

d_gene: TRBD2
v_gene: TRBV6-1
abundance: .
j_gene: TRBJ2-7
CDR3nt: TGTGCCAGCAGTGAGGGACTAGCATCCGAGCAGTACTTC
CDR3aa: CASSEGLASEQYF

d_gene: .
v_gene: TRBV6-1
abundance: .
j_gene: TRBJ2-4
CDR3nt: TGTGCCAGCAGTGAAGGTTGGGGTAGTCAGTACTTC
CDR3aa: CASSEGWGSQYF

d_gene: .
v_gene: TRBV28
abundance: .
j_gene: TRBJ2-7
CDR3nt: TGTGCCAGTGCGGGACCAGAGGGCTACGAGCAGTACTTC
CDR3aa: CASAGPEGYEQYF

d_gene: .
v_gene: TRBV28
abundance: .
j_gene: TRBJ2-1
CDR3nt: TGTGCCAGCAGTTCCTCAGGGTACGATCGGGGAAATGAGCAGTTCTTC
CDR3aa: CASSSSGYDRGNEQFF

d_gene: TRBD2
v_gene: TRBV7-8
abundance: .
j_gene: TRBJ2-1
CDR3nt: TGTGCCAGCAGCTCCCGGGGGGAGGGTGAGCAGTTCTTC
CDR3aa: CASSSRGEGEQFF

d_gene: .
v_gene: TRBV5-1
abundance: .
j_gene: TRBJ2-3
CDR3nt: TGCGCCAGCAGCTTGGAGCGGAGCCCCCCCACAGATACGCAGTATTTT
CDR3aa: CASSLERSPPTDTQYF

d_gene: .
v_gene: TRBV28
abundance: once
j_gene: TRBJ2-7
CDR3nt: TGTGCCAGCAGGGAAGGAGGAGAGAGCTACGAGCAGTACTTC
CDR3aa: CASREGGESYEQYF

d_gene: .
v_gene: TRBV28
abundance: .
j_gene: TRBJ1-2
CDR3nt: TGTGCCAGCAGTTTAGTCACTAACTTCCTCGGAGGCTATGGCTACACCTTC
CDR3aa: CASSLVTNFLGGYGYTF

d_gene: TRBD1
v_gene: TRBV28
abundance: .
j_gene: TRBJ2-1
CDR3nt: TGTGCCACCTCGGGACAGGGTCCGCAGTTCTTC
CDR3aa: CATSGQGPQFF

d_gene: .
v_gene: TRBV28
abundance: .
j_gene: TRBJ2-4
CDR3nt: TGTGCCAGCAGCCCAAACCCTTTCCGGGCCAAAAACATTCAGTACTTC
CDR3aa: CASSPNPFRAKNIQYF

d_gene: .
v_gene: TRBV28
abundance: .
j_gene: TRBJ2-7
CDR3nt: TGTGCCAGCCGCCCCACTACAGGGCTCGCCTACGAGCAGTACTTC
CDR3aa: CASRPTTGLAYEQYF

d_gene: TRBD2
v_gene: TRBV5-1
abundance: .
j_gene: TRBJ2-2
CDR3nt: TGCGCCAGCAGTCTAGGACTAGCGGCGAACACCGGGGAGCTGTTTTTT
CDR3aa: CASSLGLAANTGELFF

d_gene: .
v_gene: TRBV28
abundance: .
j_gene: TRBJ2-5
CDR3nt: TGTGCCAGCAGCCCCGGAGGTGAAGAGACCCAGTACTTC
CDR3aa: CASSPGGEETQYF

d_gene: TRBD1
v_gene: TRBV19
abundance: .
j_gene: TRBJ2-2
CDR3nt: TGTGCCACCTCGGGACAGGGGAACACCGGGGAGCTGTTTTTT
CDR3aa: CATSGQGNTGELFF

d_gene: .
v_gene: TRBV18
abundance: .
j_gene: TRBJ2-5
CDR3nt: TGTGCCAGCTCCCGCGGACAGAAAGAGACCCAGTACTTC
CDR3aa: CASSRGQKETQYF

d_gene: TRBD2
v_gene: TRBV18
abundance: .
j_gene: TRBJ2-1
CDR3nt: TGTGCCAGCTCACCCGGGACTAGCAGAAACAATGAGCAGTTCTTC
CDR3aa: CASSPGTSRNNEQFF

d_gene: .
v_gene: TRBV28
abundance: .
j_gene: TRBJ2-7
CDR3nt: TGTGCCAGCAGTTCGCAGGCCTACGAGCAGTACTTC
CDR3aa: CASSSQAYEQYF

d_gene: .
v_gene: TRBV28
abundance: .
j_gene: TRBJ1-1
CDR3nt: TGTGCCAGCATCTCCCCAGGGAGTGCTGAAGCTTTCTTT
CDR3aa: CASISPGSAEAFF

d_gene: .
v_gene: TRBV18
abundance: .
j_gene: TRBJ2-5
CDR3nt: TGTGCCAGCTCCTTCGGAGGTAGCGGTGAGACCCAGTACTTC
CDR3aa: CASSFGGSGETQYF

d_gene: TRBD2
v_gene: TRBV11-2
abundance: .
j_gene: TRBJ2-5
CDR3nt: TGTGCCAGCAGCCGTCGGGGAGGGATGGAGACCCAGTACTTC
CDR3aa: CASSRRGGMETQYF

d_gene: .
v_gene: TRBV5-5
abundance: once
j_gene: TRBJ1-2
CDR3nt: TGTGCCAGCAGCTCAGGGAGCTTGTTGGGCTACACCTTC
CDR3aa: CASSSGSLLGYTF

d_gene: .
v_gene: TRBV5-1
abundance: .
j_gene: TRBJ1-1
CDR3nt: TGCGCCAGCAGCTTAAACAGGGCTAACACTGAAGCTTTCTTT
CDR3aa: CASSLNRANTEAFF

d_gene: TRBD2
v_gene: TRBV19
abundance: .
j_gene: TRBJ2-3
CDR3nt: TGTGCCAGTAGTATGGGGGGACTAGCAGATACGCAGTATTTT
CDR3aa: CASSMGGLADTQYF

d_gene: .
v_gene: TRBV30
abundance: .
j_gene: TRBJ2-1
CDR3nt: TGTGCCTGGAGCCCCGCCAGCAATGAGCAGTTCTTC
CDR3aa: CAWSPASNEQFF

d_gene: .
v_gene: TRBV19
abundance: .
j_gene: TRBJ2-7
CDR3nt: TGTGCCAGTAGTATCCCATCACCTGCCCCCTACGAGCAGTACTTC
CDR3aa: CASSIPSPAPYEQYF

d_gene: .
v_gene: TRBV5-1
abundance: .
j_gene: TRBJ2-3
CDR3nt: TGCGCCAGCAGATGGAGCGGACATACCGGAGATACGCAGTATTTT
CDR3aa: CASRWSGHTGDTQYF

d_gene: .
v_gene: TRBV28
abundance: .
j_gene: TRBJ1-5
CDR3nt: TGTGCCAGCAGTTTGGGACACTTCTCCCAGCCCCAGCATTTT
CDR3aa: CASSLGHFSQPQHF

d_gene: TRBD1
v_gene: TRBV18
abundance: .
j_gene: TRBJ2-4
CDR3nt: TGTGCCAGCTCCCCGACAGGGACCGGCATTCAGTACTTC
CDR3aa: CASSPTGTGIQYF

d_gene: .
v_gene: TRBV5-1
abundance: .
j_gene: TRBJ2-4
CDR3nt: TGCGCCAGCAGCTTGGGAGGAGTGCAAAACATTCAGTACTTC
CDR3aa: CASSLGGVQNIQYF

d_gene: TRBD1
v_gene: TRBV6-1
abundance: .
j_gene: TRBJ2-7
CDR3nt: TGTGCCAGCAGACACAGGGGCCTAGCCTACGAGCAGTACTTC
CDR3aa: CASRHRGLAYEQYF

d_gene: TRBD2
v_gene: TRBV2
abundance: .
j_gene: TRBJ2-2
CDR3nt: TGTGCCAGCAGTTCATTAGCGGGAGGGCCGAACACCGGGGAGCTGTTTTTT
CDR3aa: CASSSLAGGPNTGELFF

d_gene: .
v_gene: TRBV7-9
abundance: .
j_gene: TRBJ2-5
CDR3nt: TGTGCCAGCAGCCCCGACTCGCAAGAGACCCAGTACTTC
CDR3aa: CASSPDSQETQYF

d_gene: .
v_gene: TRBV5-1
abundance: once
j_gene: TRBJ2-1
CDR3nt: TGCGCCAGCAGCTTGGCAGACAGGACCTACAATGAGCAGTTCTTC
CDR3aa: CASSLADRTYNEQFF